The sequence of this T cell receptor beta chain was determined in a study of T-cell reconstitution after alpha-beta-depleted transplantation in children. Germline V gene lookup returns CDR1 GTSNPN and CDR2 SVGIG (reference sequence). CDR3 length equals 13 residues. With 4 bases clipped from V and 6 bases from J, the junction kept 7 bases outside the gene matches. Study-level points and caveats: Elevated TCRbeta diversity at day 60 was traced, in some patients, to surviving recipient T cells and thymic progenitors. There were reportedly several hundred expanded graft clones from which alpha-beta T cells came about two months after transplant. Fresh T-cell production supplied most of the T-cell counts and diversity seen one year after transplant.

Points on this clonotype: Its antigen is still unknown.

Molecular barcoding with unique molecular identifiers was used for the TCRbeta library. TCRdb ran MiXCR on the PCR reads and lists one entry per CDR3 protein. The repertoire has under 850,000 distinct CDR3 sequences, 10% to 15% of them found once; the top ten carry 0.79%. The rearrangement links TRBV30 to TRBJ2-3, with TRBD2 identical over 7 bases. The specimen was PBMCs, collected before TCRalphabeta/CD19-depleted stem cell transplant. The source of this sequence is a girl aged 2 to 9 with congenital amegakaryocytic thrombocytopenia, due to receive a stem cell transplant. CDR3 in amino acids: CAWTGGSADTQYF. The DNA for the CDR3 is TGTGCCTGGACCGGCGGGAGTGCGGATACGCAGTATTTT.